One sample yielded the 9 T cell receptor beta chains listed below, sequenced in a study of resident and recirculating memory T cells in vitiligo. Method: immunoSEQ multiplex PCR; TCRdb's copy keeps in-frame clones and lacks some. The data hold about 76,000 clones, with 92% observed a single time. Sample: blood. These receptors all stem from a male donor with vitiligo.

This chain connects TRBV4-3 to TRBJ2-3, with D uncertain. Per the germline V gene, CDR1 is LGHNA and CDR2 is YSLEER. The CDR3 extends over 13 amino acids. Trimming stripped 4 bases from V and 10 bases from J, with 15 bases between. As DNA, the CDR3 is TGCGCCAGCAGCCTAGGCTTAATTGGGCCGCAGTATTTT. This sequence encodes CASSLGLIGPQYF.

In DNA form, the CDR3 reads TGTGCCTTTCGCCCAGCGGGAGGGATTCCAGATACGCAGTATTTT. Translation gives CAFRPAGGIPDTQYF. This chain links TRBV30 with TRBJ2-3; 10 nucleotides line up with TRBD2. The CDR3 length is 15 residues. The J segment lost 4 bases and the V segment lost 7 bases, leaving 11 bases of the junction unmatched. Germline assignment: CDR1 GTSNPN and CDR2 SVGIG (reference sequence).

The chain is built from TRBV11-1 and TRBJ2-7; a weak D match, TRBD2 (6 bases). Germline V gene data show CDR1 as SGHAT and CDR2 as FQDESV (reference sequence). CDR3 length equals 16 residues. Deletions cut 1 base from V and 4 bases from J, with 17 bases between. DNA of the CDR3: TGTGCCAGCAGCTTAGGCCCGGGACTGGAATCGTACGAGCAGTACTTC. It yields the protein CASSLGPGLESYEQYF. The full variable domain, completed using reference TRBV11-1 and TRBJ2-7, is EAEVAQSPRYKITEKSQAVAFWCDPISGHATLYWYRQILGQGPELLVQFQDESVVDDSQLPKDRFSAERLKGVDSTLKIQPAELGDSAMYLCASSLGPGLESYEQYFGPGTRLTVT.

The rearrangement joins TRBV11-3 to TRBJ2-3, with 12 bases matching TRBD2. The ends lost 4 bases at V and 5 bases at J; junction bases unmatched: 10. The CDR3 has 17 residues. From germline, CDR1 is SGHNT and CDR2 YENEEA. CDR3 amino acids: CASSSRGLAGSGDTQYF. Here the CDR3 DNA reads TGTGCCAGCAGCTCTAGAGGACTAGCGGGATCTGGAGATACGCAGTATTTT.

This clone was seen once. The DNA for the CDR3 is TGTGCCAGCAGCCCCCTTGACAGGGTAAAAAGCTCCTACGAGCAGTACTTC. It codes for CASSPLDRVKSSYEQYF. The genes are TRBV11-1 and TRBJ2-7, with 7 bases fitting TRBD1. Germline values: CDR1 SGHAT, CDR2 FQDESV (reference sequence). J was trimmed by 0 bases and V by 5 bases; bases with no gene match: 13. The CDR3 consists of 17 residues.

V gene TRBV7-6 combines with J gene TRBJ2-3, with D tentatively TRBD1 (5 bases). Between the trimmed V and J ends, which lost 2 bases and 5 bases, there was a span of 11 bases. CDR1 is SGHVS and CDR2 is FNYEAQ in the germline V gene. This CDR3 comprises 14 residues. Written as DNA, the CDR3 is TGTGCCAGCAGCTTAATTGGTAGGGGAGATACGCAGTATTTT. This gives the protein CASSLIGRGDTQYF.

V usage is TRBV19 and J usage is TRBJ1-2; D not resolved. This CDR3 has 11 residues. Trimming removed 6 bases from V and 3 bases from J, with 5 bases in between. CDR1 LNHDA and CDR2 SQIVND come from the germline V gene (reference sequence). The CDR3 loop is CASREYYGYTF. DNA for the CDR3: TGTGCCAGTAGAGAGTACTATGGCTACACCTTC. Full variable domain (rest looked up from reference TRBV19 and TRBJ1-2): DGGITQSPKYLFRKEGQNVTLSCEQNLNHDAMYWYRQDPGQGLRLIYYSQIVNDFQKGDIAEGYSVSREKKESFPLTVTSAQKNPTAFYLCASREYYGYTFGSGTRLTVV.

This clone has just a few counts. The gene calls are TRBV10-2 and TRBJ2-7; 8 bases agree with TRBD2. The CDR3 contains 15 residues. The germline V gene encodes CDR1 WSHSY and CDR2 SAAADI. V was clipped by 3 bases and J by 4 bases; unmatched bases: 8. The CDR3: CASSDWLEREYEQYF. The CDR3, as DNA: TGCGCCAGCAGTGACTGGCTTGAGCGGGAGTACGAGCAGTACTTC.

CDR3 bases: TGCGCCAGCAGCTTGGCATTCGGGACAGGGGACCCCTCGGGCCACGAGCAGTACTTC. This encodes CASSLAFGTGDPSGHEQYF. The rearrangement uses TRBV5-1 and TRBJ2-7; 10 nucleotides line up with TRBD1. Germline loops: CDR1 SGHRS, CDR2 YFSETQ. There are 19 residues in the CDR3. V lost 0 bases to trimming and J lost 5 bases; unmatched junction nucleotides: 17.